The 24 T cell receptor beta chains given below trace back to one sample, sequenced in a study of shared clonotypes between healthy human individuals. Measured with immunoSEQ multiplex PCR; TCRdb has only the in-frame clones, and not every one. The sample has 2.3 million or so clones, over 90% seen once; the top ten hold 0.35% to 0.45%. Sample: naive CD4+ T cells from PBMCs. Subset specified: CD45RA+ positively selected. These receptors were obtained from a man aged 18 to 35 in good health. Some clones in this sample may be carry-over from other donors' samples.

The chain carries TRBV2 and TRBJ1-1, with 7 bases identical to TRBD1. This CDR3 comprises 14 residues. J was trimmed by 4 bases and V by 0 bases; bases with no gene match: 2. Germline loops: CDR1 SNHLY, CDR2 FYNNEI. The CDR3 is CASSEARDSTEAFF. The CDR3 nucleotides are TGTGCCAGCAGTGAAGCCCGGGACAGCACTGAAGCTTTCTTT.

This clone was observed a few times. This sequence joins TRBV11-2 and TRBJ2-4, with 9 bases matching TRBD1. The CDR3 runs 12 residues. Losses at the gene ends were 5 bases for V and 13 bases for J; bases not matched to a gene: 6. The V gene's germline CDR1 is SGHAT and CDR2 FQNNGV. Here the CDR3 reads CASSARQGVQYF. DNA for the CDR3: TGTGCCAGCAGCGCGCGACAGGGGGTCCAGTACTTC.

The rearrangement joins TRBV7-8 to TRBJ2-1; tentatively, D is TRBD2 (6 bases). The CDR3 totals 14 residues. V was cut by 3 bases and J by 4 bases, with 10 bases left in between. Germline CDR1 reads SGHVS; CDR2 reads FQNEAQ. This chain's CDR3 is CASSFLAQYNEQFF. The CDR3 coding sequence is TGTGCCAGCAGCTTCCTAGCGCAATACAATGAGCAGTTCTTC. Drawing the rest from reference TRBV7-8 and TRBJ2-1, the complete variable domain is GAGVSQSPRYKVAKRGQDVALRCDPISGHVSLFWYQQALGQGPEFLTYFQNEAQLDKSGLPSDRFFAERPEGSVSTLKIQRTQQEDSAVYLCASSFLAQYNEQFFGPGTRLTVL.

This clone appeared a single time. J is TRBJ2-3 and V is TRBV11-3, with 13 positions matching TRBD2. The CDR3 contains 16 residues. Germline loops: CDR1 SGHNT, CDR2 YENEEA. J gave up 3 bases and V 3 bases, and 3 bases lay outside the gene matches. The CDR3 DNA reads TGTGCCAGCAGCTTCGGGACTAGCGGGATTACAGATACGCAGTATTTT. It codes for CASSFGTSGITDTQYF.

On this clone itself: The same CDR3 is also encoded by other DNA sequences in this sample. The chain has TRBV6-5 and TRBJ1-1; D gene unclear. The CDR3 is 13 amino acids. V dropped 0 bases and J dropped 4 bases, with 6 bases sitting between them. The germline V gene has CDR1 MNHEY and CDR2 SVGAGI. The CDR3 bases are TGTGCCAGCAGTTACTCAGGAGTCACTGAAGCTTTCTTT. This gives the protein CASSYSGVTEAFF.

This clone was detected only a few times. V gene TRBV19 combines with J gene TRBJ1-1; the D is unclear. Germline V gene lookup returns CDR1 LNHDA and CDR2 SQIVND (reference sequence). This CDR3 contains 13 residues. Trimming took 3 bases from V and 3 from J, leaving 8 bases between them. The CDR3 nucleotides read TGTGCCAGTAGTATTTGGTTGGACACTGAAGCTTTCTTT. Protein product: CASSIWLDTEAFF.

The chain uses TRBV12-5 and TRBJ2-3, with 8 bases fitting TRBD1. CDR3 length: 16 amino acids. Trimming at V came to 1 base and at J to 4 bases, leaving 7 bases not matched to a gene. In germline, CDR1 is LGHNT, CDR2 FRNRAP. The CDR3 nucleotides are TGTGCTAGTGGTTTGGCACCGGACAGGGTCGCAGATACGCAGTATTTT. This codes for CASGLAPDRVADTQYF.

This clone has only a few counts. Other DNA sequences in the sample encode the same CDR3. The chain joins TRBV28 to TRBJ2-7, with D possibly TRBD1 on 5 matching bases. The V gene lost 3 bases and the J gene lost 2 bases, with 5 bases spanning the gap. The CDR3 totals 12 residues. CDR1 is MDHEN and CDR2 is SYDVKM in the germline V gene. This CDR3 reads CASSLTAYEQYF. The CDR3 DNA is TGTGCCAGCAGTTTGACAGCCTACGAGCAGTACTTC.

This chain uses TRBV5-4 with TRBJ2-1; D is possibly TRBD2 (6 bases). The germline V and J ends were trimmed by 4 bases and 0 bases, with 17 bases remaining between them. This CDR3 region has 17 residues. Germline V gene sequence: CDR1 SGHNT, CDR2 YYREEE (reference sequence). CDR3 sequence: CASSPGGGTSSYNEQFF. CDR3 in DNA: TGTGCCAGCAGCCCAGGTGGCGGGACCAGCTCCTACAATGAGCAGTTCTTC.

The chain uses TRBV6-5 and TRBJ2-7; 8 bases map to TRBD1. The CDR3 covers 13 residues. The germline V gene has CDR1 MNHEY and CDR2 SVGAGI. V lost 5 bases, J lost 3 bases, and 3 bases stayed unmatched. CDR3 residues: CASSARGHYEQYF. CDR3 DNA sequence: TGTGCCAGCAGTGCCAGGGGGCACTACGAGCAGTACTTC.

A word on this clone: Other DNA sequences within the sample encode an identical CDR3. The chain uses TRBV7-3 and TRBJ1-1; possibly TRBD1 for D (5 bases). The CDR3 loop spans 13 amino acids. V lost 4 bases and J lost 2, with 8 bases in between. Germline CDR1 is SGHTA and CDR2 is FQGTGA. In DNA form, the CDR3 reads TGTGCCAGCAGCTCGGGACTTAACACTGAAGCTTTCTTT. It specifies CASSSGLNTEAFF.

This CDR3 reads CASGQGYNYGYTF. The CDR3 DNA reads TGTGCCAGCGGCCAGGGATACAACTATGGCTACACCTTC. The chain uses TRBV6-1 and TRBJ1-2, with a weak D call TRBD1 (5 bases). Germline V gene data show CDR1 as MNHNS and CDR2 as SASEGT. The CDR3 is 13 residues long. V lost 8 bases and J lost 2, with 12 bases in between.

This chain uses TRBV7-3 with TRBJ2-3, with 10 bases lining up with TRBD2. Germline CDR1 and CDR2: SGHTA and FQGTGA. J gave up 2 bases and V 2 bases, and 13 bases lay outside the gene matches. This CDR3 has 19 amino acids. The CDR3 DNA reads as TGTGCCAGCAGCTTAGAACTAGCGGGACCCATACACAACACAGATACGCAGTATTTT. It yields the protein CASSLELAGPIHNTDTQYF.

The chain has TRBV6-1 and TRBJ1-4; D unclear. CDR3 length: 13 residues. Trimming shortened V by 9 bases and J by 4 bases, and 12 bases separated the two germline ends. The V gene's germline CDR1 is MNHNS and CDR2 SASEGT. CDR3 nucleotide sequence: TGTGCCAGTATCCAGTCACTTAATGAAAAACTGTTTTTT. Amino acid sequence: CASIQSLNEKLFF.

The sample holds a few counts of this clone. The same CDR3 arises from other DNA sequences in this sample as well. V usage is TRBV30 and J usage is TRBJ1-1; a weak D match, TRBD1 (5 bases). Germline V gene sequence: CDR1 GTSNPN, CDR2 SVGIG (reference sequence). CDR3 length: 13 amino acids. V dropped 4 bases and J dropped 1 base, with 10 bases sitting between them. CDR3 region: CAWTRQGNTEAFF. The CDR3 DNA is TGTGCCTGGACCCGGCAGGGGAACACTGAAGCTTTCTTT.

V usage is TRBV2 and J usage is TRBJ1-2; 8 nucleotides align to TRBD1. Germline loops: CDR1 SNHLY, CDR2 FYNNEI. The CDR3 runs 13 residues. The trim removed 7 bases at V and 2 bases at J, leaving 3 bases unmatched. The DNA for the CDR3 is TGTGCCAGCAAGACAGGGGCCAACTATGGCTACACCTTC. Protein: CASKTGANYGYTF.

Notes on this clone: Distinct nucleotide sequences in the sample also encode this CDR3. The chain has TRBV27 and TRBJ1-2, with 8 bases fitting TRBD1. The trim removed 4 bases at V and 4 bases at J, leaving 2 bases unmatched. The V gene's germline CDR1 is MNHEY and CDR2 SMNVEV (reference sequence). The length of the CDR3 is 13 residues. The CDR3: CASSYRGGYGYTF. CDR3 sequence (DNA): TGTGCCAGCAGTTACAGGGGGGGCTATGGCTACACCTTC.

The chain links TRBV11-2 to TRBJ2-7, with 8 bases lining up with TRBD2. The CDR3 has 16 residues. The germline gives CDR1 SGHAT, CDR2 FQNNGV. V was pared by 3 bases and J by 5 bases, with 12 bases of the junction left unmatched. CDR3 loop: CASSLDPWREVDEQYF. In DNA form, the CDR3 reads TGTGCCAGCAGCTTGGACCCCTGGCGGGAGGTCGACGAGCAGTACTTC.

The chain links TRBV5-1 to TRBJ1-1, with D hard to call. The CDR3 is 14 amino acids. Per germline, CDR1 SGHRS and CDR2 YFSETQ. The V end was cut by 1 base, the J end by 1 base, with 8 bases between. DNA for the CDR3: TGCGCCAGCAGCTTGTACGTGGGGAACACTGAAGCTTTCTTT. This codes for CASSLYVGNTEAFF.

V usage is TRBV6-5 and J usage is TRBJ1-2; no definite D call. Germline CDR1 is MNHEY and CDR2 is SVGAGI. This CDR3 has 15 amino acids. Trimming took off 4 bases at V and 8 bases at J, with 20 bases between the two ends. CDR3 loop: CASSFEFRTARGYTF. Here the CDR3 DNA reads TGTGCCAGCAGTTTCGAGTTCCGGACGGCCCGGGGCTACACCTTC.

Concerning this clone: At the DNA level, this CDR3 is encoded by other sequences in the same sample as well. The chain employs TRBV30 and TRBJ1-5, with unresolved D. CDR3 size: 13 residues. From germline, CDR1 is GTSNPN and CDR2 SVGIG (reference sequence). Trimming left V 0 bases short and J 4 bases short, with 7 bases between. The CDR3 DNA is TGTGCCTGGAGTGTACCTGGTAATCAGCCCCAGCATTTT. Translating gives CAWSVPGNQPQHF.

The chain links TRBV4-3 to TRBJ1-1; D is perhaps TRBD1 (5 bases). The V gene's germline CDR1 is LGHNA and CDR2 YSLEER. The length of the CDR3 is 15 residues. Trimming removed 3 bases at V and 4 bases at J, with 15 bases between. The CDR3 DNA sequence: TGCGCCAGCAGCCAGCATCAGGGAGGGCGCACTGAAGCTTTCTTT. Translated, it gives CASSQHQGGRTEAFF.

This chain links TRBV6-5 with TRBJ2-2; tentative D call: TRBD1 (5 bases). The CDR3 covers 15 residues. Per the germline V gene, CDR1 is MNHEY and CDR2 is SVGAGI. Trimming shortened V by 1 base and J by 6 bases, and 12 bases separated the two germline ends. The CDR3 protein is CASSYWTISAGELFF. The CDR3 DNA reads TGTGCCAGCAGTTACTGGACAATCTCGGCCGGGGAGCTGTTTTTT.

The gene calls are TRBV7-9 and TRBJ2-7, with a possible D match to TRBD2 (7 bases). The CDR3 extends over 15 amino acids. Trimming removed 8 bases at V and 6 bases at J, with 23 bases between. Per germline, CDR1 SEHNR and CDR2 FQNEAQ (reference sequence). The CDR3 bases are TGTGCCAGCGGGCGGGGGCTAGAAGGACGAAGCGAGCAGTACTTC. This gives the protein CASGRGLEGRSEQYF. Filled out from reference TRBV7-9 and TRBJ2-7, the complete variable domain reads DTGVSQNPRHKITKRGQNVTFRCDPISEHNRLYWYRQTLGQGPEFLTYFQNEAQLEKSRLLSDRFSAERPKGSFSTLEIQRTEQGDSAMYLCASGRGLEGRSEQYFGPGTRLTVT.